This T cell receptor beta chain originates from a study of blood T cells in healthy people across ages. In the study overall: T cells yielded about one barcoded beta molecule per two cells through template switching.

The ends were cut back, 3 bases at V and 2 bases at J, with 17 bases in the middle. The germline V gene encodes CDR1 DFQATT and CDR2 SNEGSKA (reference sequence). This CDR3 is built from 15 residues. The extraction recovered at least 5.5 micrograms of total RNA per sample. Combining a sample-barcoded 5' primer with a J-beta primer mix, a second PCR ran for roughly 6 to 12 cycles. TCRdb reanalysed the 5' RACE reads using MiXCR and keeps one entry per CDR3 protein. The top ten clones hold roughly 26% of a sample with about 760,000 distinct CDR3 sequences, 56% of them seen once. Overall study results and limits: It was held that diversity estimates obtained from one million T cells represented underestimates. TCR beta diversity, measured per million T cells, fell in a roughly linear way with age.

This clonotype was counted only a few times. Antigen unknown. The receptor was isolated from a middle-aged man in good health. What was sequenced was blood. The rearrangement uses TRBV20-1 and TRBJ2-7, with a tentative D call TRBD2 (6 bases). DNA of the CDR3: TGCAGTGCTAGCGCACCGGGACTCGGGACCTACGAGCAGTACTTC. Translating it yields CSASAPGLGTYEQYF.